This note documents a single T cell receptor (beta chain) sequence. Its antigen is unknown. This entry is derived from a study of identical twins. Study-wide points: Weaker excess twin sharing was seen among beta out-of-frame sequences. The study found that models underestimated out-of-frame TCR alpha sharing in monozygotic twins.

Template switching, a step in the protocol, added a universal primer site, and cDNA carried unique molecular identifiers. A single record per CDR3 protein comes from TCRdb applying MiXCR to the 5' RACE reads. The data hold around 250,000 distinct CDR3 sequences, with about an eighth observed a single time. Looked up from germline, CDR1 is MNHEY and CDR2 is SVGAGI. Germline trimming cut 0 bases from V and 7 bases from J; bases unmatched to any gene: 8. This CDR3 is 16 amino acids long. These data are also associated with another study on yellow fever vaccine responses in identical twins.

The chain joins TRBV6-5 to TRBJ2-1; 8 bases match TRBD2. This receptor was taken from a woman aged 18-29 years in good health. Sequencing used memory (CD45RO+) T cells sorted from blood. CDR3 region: CASSYSGGGSLNEQFF. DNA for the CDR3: TGTGCCAGCAGTTACTCCGGGGGGGGGAGTTTGAATGAGCAGTTCTTC.